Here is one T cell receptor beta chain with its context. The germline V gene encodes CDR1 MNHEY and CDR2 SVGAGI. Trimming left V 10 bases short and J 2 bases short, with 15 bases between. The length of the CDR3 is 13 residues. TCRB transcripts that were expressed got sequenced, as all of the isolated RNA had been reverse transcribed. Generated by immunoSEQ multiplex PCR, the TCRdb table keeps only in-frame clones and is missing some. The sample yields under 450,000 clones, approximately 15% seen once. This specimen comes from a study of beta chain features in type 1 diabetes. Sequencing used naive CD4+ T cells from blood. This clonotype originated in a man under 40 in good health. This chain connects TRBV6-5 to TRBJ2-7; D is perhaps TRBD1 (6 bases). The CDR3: CATRGSSTYEQYF. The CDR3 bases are TGTGCCACCAGGGGTAGCTCAACCTACGAGCAGTACTTC.